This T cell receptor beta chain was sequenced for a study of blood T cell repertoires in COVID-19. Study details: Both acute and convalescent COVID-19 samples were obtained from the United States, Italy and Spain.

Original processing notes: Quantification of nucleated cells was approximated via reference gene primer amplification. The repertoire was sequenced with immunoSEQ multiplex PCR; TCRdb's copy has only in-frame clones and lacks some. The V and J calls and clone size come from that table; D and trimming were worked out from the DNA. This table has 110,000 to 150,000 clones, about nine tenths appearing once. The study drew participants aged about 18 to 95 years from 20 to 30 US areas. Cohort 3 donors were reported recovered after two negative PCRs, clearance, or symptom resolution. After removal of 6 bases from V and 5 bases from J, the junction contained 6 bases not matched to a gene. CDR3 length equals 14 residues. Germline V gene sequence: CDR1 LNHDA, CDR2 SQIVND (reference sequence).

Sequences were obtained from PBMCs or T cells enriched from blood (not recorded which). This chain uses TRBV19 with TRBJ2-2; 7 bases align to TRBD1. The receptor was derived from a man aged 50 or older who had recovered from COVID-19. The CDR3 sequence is CASRGQISTGELFF. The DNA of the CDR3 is TGTGCCAGTAGGGGACAGATCTCAACCGGGGAGCTGTTTTTT. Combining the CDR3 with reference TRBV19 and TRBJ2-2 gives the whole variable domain DGGITQSPKYLFRKEGQNVTLSCEQNLNHDAMYWYRQDPGQGLRLIYYSQIVNDFQKGDIAEGYSVSREKKESFPLTVTSAQKNPTAFYLCASRGQISTGELFFGEGSRLTVL.